This T cell receptor (beta chain) was documented in a study of T cell changes during pregnancy in multiple sclerosis. The repertoire was sequenced with immunoSEQ multiplex PCR; TCRdb's copy has only in-frame clones and lacks some. The sample has under 60,000 clones; 80% to 95% are singletons. The germline V gene has CDR1 LNHDA and CDR2 SQIVND (reference sequence). The length of the CDR3 is 14 residues. The V end was cut by 1 base, the J end by 0 bases, with 4 bases between. The chain is built from TRBV19 and TRBJ1-3; D remains ambiguous. The sequence derives from a female donor with multiple sclerosis, enrolled in a pregnancy study. The material was CD4+ T cells from peripheral blood mononuclear cells, obtained after pregnancy. CDR3 in amino acids: CASSIGGSGNTIYF. The CDR3 bases are TGTGCCAGTAGTATAGGCGGCTCTGGAAACACCATATATTTT.